A selection of T cell receptor beta chains follows, all from one sample in a study of EBV T-cell therapy then PD-1 blockade in nasopharyngeal carcinoma. Generated by immunoSEQ multiplex PCR, the TCRdb table keeps only in-frame clones and is missing some. The data hold some 20,000 clones, with less than 90% observed a single time. These receptors' antigens are unknown. Source: CD8+ T cells from blood, taken at roughly day 35 from a patient whose treatment included autologous EBV-specific T cells and nivolumab. These receptors were taken from a man between 40 and 49 years old with nasopharyngeal carcinoma. Both conserved end residues are part of each CDR3. Each record gives: D gene, CDR3 length, J gene, V gene, CDR3 protein. A D gene is named only where the DNA matches it firmly.

TRBD1,16,TRBJ1-2,TRBV7-9,CASSLAPQGAEDGYTF
TRBD1,17,TRBJ1-2,TRBV4-2,CASSLGDGQGGNYGYTF
TRBD1,16,TRBJ2-7,TRBV18,CASSPDRGKVSYEQYF
-,14,TRBJ1-1,TRBV9,CASSGGGEDTEAFF
-,14,TRBJ2-3,TRBV4-1,CASSQFYGADTQYF
-,15,TRBJ2-2,TRBV4-3,CASSQVGAMAGELFF
-,15,TRBJ2-7,TRBV9,CASSVEAGHLYEQYF
TRBD2,16,TRBJ2-6,TRBV6-4,CASSERAGVGANVLTF
TRBD1,14,TRBJ1-2,TRBV5-1,CASSWTGDNYGYTF
TRBD2,15,TRBJ2-1,TRBV29-1,CSVEGSSGGWNEQFF
-,15,TRBJ2-2,TRBV6-2/TRBV6-3,CASSFRGMSTGELFF
TRBD2,17,TRBJ2-1,TRBV7-2,CASSVSSSGGSYNEQFF
-,16,TRBJ1-5,TRBV4-1,CASSQEGVDSNQPQHF
-,11,TRBJ1-1,TRBV20-1,CSAEKGYGAFF
-,16,TRBJ2-3,TRBV18,CASSGESVFSTDTQYF
-,15,TRBJ2-4,TRBV27,CASSPVDLAKNIQYF
TRBD1,14,TRBJ2-1,TRBV28,CASSLPDREDEQFF
-,11,TRBJ2-7,TRBV30,CAWSGGYEQYF
-,10,TRBJ2-1,TRBV12-3/TRBV12-4,CASSPYEQFF
-,15,TRBJ2-3,TRBV9,CASSVEDLLRDTQYF
-,15,TRBJ1-5,TRBV7-9,CASSLEGTPRQPQHF
-,12,TRBJ2-3,TRBV12-3/TRBV12-4,CASSPGPNTQYF
TRBD1,16,TRBJ2-7,TRBV6-1,CASSEGIGDSSYEQYF
TRBD2,14,TRBJ2-1,TRBV10-3,CAISERGVYNEQFF
-,14,TRBJ1-1,TRBV5-6,CASSFFLEGSEAFF
TRBD2,14,TRBJ2-3,TRBV30,CAWRINGGADTQYF
-,14,TRBJ2-7,TRBV9,CASSAGANSYEQYF
-,19,TRBJ2-5,TRBV3-1/TRBV3-2,CASSQDTLPGPLSGETQYF
-,13,TRBJ1-2,TRBV7-2,CASSLGRRYGYTF
-,18,TRBJ2-3,TRBV9,CASSVSSPRGKSTDTQYF
-,19,TRBJ1-5,TRBV6-2/TRBV6-3,CASSYTPQGVSYSNQPQHF
-,16,TRBJ2-1,TRBV10-3,CAISALLAISRNEQFF
-,15,TRBJ2-2,TRBV4-1,CASSQGGLNTGELFF
TRBD2,17,TRBJ2-2,TRBV4-3,CASSQDIRLAGTGELFF
-,13,TRBJ2-7,TRBV27,CAGNQGGQNEQYF
-,13,TRBJ2-5,TRBV4-1,CASSQDGQETQYF
-,10,TRBJ2-5,TRBV5-1,CASRVDPKYF
-,16,TRBJ2-3,TRBV19,CASSIEIGYSTDTQYF
TRBD1,16,TRBJ1-3,TRBV7-6,CASSAGQGAPGNTIYF
TRBD1,14,TRBJ1-4,TRBV2,CASRVDREYEKLFF
-,15,TRBJ2-6,TRBV6-6,CASSLTGTGANVLTF
TRBD2,15,TRBJ2-5,TRBV6-2/TRBV6-3,CASSSGTSDQETQYF
TRBD1,18,TRBJ1-5,TRBV2,CASSGLGQGAGRGQPQHF
TRBD1,15,TRBJ1-1,TRBV5-1,CASSLAGPRGTEAFF
-,12,TRBJ2-2,TRBV12-3/TRBV12-4,CASISPPGELFF
TRBD1,15,TRBJ1-5,TRBV6-2/TRBV6-3,CASSSTGVWNQPQHF
-,15,TRBJ2-3,TRBV7-3,CASSFTIGEGDTQYF
-,15,TRBJ1-5,TRBV5-1,CASSLVGLGNQPQHF
-,12,TRBJ1-1,TRBV12-3/TRBV12-4,CASSLALDEAFF
-,15,TRBJ2-7,TRBV7-9,CASSLGRGLGYEQYF
-,13,TRBJ1-1,TRBV7-8,CASSAVENTEAFF
-,18,TRBJ2-6,TRBV4-3,CASSQVLDGVDGANVLTF
-,14,TRBJ1-6,TRBV30,CAWSVHGYDSPLHF
-,15,TRBJ2-7,TRBV10-2,CASSDREGFSYEQYF
TRBD1,13,TRBJ1-1,TRBV7-6,CASSLGQGPEAFF
TRBD1,15,TRBJ2-7,TRBV6-5,CASSYLRDRGNEQYF
-,12,TRBJ1-4,TRBV12-3/TRBV12-4,CASSLNREELFF